The 26 T cell receptor beta chains below were found in one sample sequenced in a study of T-cell memory formation after mild COVID-19. A single record per CDR3 protein comes from TCRdb applying MiXCR to the 5' RACE reads. The sample lists more than 300,000 distinct CDR3 sequences; about 13% were seen once. Sequencing was done on a sample of PBMCs or a T cell subset sorted from them (not recorded which). These receptors all come from a man between 18 and 29 years old who had mild COVID-19 (a few samples of this study predate the infection). Cell type and time point are not known.

This chain joins TRBV3-1 and TRBJ1-2; 11 positions agree with TRBD1. The CDR3 is 15 residues long. Trimming took 4 bases from V and 6 from J; bases not matched to a gene: 7. Per germline, CDR1 LGHDT and CDR2 YNNKEL (reference sequence). For the CDR3, the DNA is TGTGCCAGCAGCCCACGCTGGACAGGGGGCGATGGCTACACCTTC. This translates into CASSPRWTGGDGYTF.

This clonotype showed up just a few times. This rearrangement joins TRBV4-1 to TRBJ1-5, with 8 bases fitting TRBD1. Germline V gene sequence: CDR1 MGHRA, CDR2 YSYEKL. This CDR3 comprises 15 residues. Trimming took 4 bases from V and 5 from J; bases not matched to a gene: 7. The CDR3 DNA is TGCGCCAGCAGCCGTCAGGACAGGGAGGATCAGCCCCAGCATTTT. As protein: CASSRQDREDQPQHF.

This chain joins TRBV15 and TRBJ2-7; D remains unclear. The germline gives CDR1 LNHNV, CDR2 YYDKDF (reference sequence). The V end lost 0 bases, the J end lost 0 bases, and 9 bases lay between the germline ends. CDR3 size: 15 residues. CDR3 sequence: CATSRDLESSYEQYV. For the CDR3, the DNA is TGTGCCACCAGCAGAGATCTGGAGAGCTCCTACGAGCAGTACGTC.

This clonotype was observed a few times. The genes are TRBV7-9 and TRBJ2-5, with TRBD1 identical over 11 bases. V was pared by 4 bases and J by 5 bases, with 6 bases of the junction left unmatched. The germline V gene encodes CDR1 SEHNR and CDR2 FQNEAQ (reference sequence). The length of the CDR3 is 15 residues. CDR3 residues: CASSSGQGARETQYF. Written as DNA, the CDR3 is TGTGCCAGCAGCTCAGGACAGGGGGCGAGGGAGACCCAGTACTTC.

This chain links TRBV5-1 with TRBJ2-5, with TRBD2 as a possible D gene (5 bases). Germline CDR1 is SGHRS and CDR2 is YFSETQ. V lost 3 bases and J lost 0, with 9 bases in between. The CDR3 is made up of 14 amino acids. For the CDR3, the DNA is TGCGCCAGCAGCTCCGGGGAAAACCAAGAGACCCAGTACTTC. It codes for CASSSGENQETQYF.

CDR3 in amino acids: CASSELADASYNEQFF. CDR3 DNA sequence: TGTGCCAGCAGTGAATTGGCGGACGCCTCCTACAATGAGCAGTTCTTC. The chain carries TRBV2 and TRBJ2-1; no firm D call. The CDR3 sequence is 16 residues long. Trimming left V 2 bases short and J 0 bases short, with 11 bases between. CDR1 and CDR2 from the germline V gene are SNHLY and FYNNEI.

This clonotype occurred many times. The chain uses TRBV19 and TRBJ2-1, with 9 bases identical to TRBD2. The CDR3 spans 14 residues. The V and J ends lost 5 bases and 8 bases, in that order; junction bases with no gene match: 7. CDR1 LNHDA and CDR2 SQIVND come from the germline V gene (reference sequence). The CDR3 reads CASSSRGGHDEQFF. The CDR3 bases are TGTGCCAGTAGTTCGCGGGGGGGCCATGATGAGCAGTTCTTC.

This clonotype was seen ten or more times. The V and J genes are TRBV4-2 and TRBJ2-3; tentative D call: TRBD2 (6 bases). Germline assignment: CDR1 LGHNA and CDR2 YNFKEQ. V dropped 0 bases and J dropped 2 bases, with 18 bases sitting between them. The CDR3 extends over 18 amino acids. The CDR3 DNA is TGTGCCAGCAGCCAAGAATACGGCGGGGAGCGATCCACAGATACGCAGTATTTT. Protein product: CASSQEYGGERSTDTQYF.

This clonotype was counted a single time. This chain joins TRBV15 and TRBJ2-7; no reliable D call. Germline V CDR1 and CDR2: LNHNV, YYDKDF (reference sequence). Trimming removed 2 bases from V and 4 bases from J, with 9 bases in between. The CDR3 is 13 amino acids. The CDR3 nucleotides read TGTGCCACCAGCAGAAGCCGAGGTTACGAGCAGTACTTC. This gives the protein CATSRSRGYEQYF.

This clonotype appeared a few times. V and J are TRBV24-1 and TRBJ1-4; D is ambiguous. Germline lookup yields CDR1 KGHDR and CDR2 SFDVKD. V lost 2 bases and J 7 bases, leaving 4 bases between the germline ends. The CDR3 loop spans 12 amino acids. CDR3 sequence: CATSDSSEKLFF. As DNA, the CDR3 is TGTGCCACCAGTGATTCGAGTGAAAAACTGTTTTTT.

V usage is TRBV5-1 and J usage is TRBJ1-2; 10 bases map to TRBD1. Trimming at V came to 7 bases and at J to 2 bases, leaving 5 bases not matched to a gene. The CDR3 length is 14 residues. The germline gives CDR1 SGHRS, CDR2 YFSETQ. CDR3 nucleotide sequence: TGCGCCAGCCAACCGGGACAGGGGAACTATGGCTACACCTTC. It yields the protein CASQPGQGNYGYTF.

This chain links TRBV19 with TRBJ1-2; TRBD1 agrees at 7 bases. The CDR3 is 13 amino acids. Per germline, CDR1 LNHDA and CDR2 SQIVND (reference sequence). Trimming took 6 bases from V and 8 from J; bases not matched to a gene: 9. The CDR3 sequence is CASRAGTVNGYTF. The CDR3 region has the DNA TGTGCCAGTAGGGCCGGGACAGTAAACGGCTACACCTTC.

The chain links TRBV7-9 to TRBJ2-1; D perhaps matches TRBD1 (5 bases). Germline CDR1 reads SEHNR; CDR2 reads FQNEAQ (reference sequence). The CDR3 has 14 amino acids. Trimming removed 5 bases from V and 9 bases from J, with 17 bases in between. CDR3 in DNA: TGTGCCAGCAGCCCGGCGGTCGGACAAATTGAGCAGTTCTTC. This sequence encodes CASSPAVGQIEQFF. The whole variable domain, remainder taken from reference TRBV7-9 and TRBJ2-1, is DTGVSQNPRHKITKRGQNVTFRCDPISEHNRLYWYRQTLGQGPEFLTYFQNEAQLEKSRLLSDRFSAERPKGSFSTLEIQRTEQGDSAMYLCASSPAVGQIEQFFGPGTRLTVL.

The rearrangement joins TRBV3-1 to TRBJ1-1, with TRBD1 as a possible D gene (6 bases). Germline V gives CDR1 LGHDT, CDR2 YNNKEL (reference sequence). Trimming took 4 bases from V and 4 from J, leaving 16 bases between them. This CDR3 is built from 15 residues. CDR3 DNA: TGTGCCAGCAGCCGAAACAGGAGGGGGGCCACTGAAGCTTTCTTT. This gives the protein CASSRNRRGATEAFF. Full variable domain (outside the CDR3, taken from reference TRBV3-1 and TRBJ1-1): DTAVSQTPKYLVTQMGNDKSIKCEQNLGHDTMYWYKQDSKKFLKIMFSYNNKELIINETVPNRFSPKSPDKAHLNLHINSLELGDSAVYFCASSRNRRGATEAFFGQGTRLTVV.

The chain uses TRBV7-9 and TRBJ1-6, with D unclear. The V end was cut by 2 bases, the J end by 10 bases, with 15 bases between. Per germline, CDR1 SEHNR and CDR2 FQNEAQ (reference sequence). CDR3 size: 15 residues. CDR3 protein: CASSLPFPSGSPLHF. CDR3 in DNA: TGTGCCAGCAGCTTACCGTTCCCTTCGGGCTCACCCCTCCACTTT.

This clonotype was seen a handful of times. V usage is TRBV6-1 and J usage is TRBJ1-4; 12 bases align to TRBD1. The CDR3 loop spans 16 amino acids. The V and J ends lost 3 bases and 7 bases, in that order; junction bases with no gene match: 6. Germline V lookup: CDR1 MNHNS, CDR2 SASEGT. CDR3 sequence reads: CASSDPGQGAGEKLFF. The DNA of the CDR3 is TGTGCCAGCAGTGACCCGGGACAGGGGGCGGGTGAAAAACTGTTTTTT.

This clonotype was observed a handful of times. The chain has TRBV20-1 and TRBJ2-3; D is unresolved. Germline V gene lookup returns CDR1 DFQATT and CDR2 SNEGSKA (reference sequence). Trimming stripped 5 bases from V and 0 bases from J, with 9 bases between. The CDR3 has 13 amino acids. CDR3 loop: CSAGMRSTDTQYF. In DNA, the CDR3 is TGCAGTGCTGGGATGCGGAGCACAGATACGCAGTATTTT.

There are a few counts of this clonotype. V and J are TRBV12-3 or TRBV12-4 and TRBJ2-3; D unclear. V was trimmed by 3 bases and J by 2 bases, leaving 12 bases between them. The CDR3 has 15 residues. The CDR3 spells CASSFRPTITDTQYF. In nucleotides, the CDR3 is TGTGCCAGCAGTTTTCGTCCGACAATCACAGATACGCAGTATTTT.

In its sample, this clonotype was seen a few times. The chain carries TRBV5-6 and TRBJ2-2; the match to TRBD1 covers 7 bases. The CDR3 length is 16 residues. Germline values: CDR1 SGHDT, CDR2 YYEEEE. With 4 bases clipped from V and 0 bases from J, the junction kept 6 bases outside the gene matches. CDR3 DNA sequence: TGTGCCAGCAGCCCCTACGACAGGGCGAACACCGGGGAGCTGTTTTTT. Its translation: CASSPYDRANTGELFF.

This clonotype was observed a handful of times. V and J are TRBV24-1 and TRBJ2-5; perhaps TRBD2 as D (7 bases). The germline CDR1 and CDR2 sequences are KGHDR and SFDVKD. The CDR3 is 17 amino acids. Trimming took off 10 bases at V and 3 bases at J, with 26 bases between the two ends. The CDR3: CATKGGGGPADEETQYF. The CDR3 DNA reads as TGTGCCACGAAAGGGGGGGGCGGACCCGCGGACGAAGAGACCCAGTACTTC.

This clonotype has more than one count but fewer than ten. V gene TRBV5-1 combines with J gene TRBJ2-1; 10 bases are a match to TRBD2. The V gene end was trimmed by 0 bases and the J gene end by 6 bases; junction bases not matched to a gene: 3. The CDR3 runs 15 residues. Germline CDR1 reads SGHRS; CDR2 reads YFSETQ. The CDR3, as DNA: TGCGCCAGCAGCTTGGAAGTAGCGGGGGGCAATGAGCAGTTCTTC. Translation: CASSLEVAGGNEQFF.

The chain links TRBV5-1 to TRBJ2-7; 10 bases agree with TRBD2. The germline CDR1 and CDR2 sequences are SGHRS and YFSETQ. The CDR3 spans 13 residues. The CDR3 protein is CASHEREGREQYV. The CDR3 bases are TGCGCGTCGCACGAGCGGGAGGGCCGCGAGCAGTACGTC.

This rearrangement joins TRBV7-2 to TRBJ2-7; the D is unclear. Trimming left V 4 bases short and J 3 bases short, with 7 bases between. The CDR3 loop spans 12 amino acids. From germline, CDR1 is SGHTA and CDR2 FQGNSA. CDR3 residues: CASSSTLYEQYF. Written as DNA, the CDR3 is TGTGCCAGCAGCTCGACCCTCTACGAGCAGTACTTC. Full variable domain (rest looked up from reference TRBV7-2 and TRBJ2-7): GAGVSQSPSNKVTEKGKDVELRCDPISGHTALYWYRQSLGQGLEFLIYFQGNSAPDKSGLPSDRFSAERTGGSVSTLTIQRTQQEDSAVYLCASSSTLYEQYFGPGTRLTVT.

CDR3: CASSSGQPSGYTF. In DNA, the CDR3 is TGTGCCAGCAGCTCGGGACAGCCATCGGGCTACACCTTC. The chain has TRBV7-9 and TRBJ1-2; TRBD1 matches at 7 bases. This CDR3 is 13 amino acids long. V lost 4 bases to trimming and J lost 8 bases; unmatched junction nucleotides: 7. Germline CDR1 reads SEHNR; CDR2 reads FQNEAQ (reference sequence).

The CDR3 protein is CASKPGGRGKDTEAFF. In DNA, the CDR3 is TGTGCCAGCAAGCCCGGTGGAAGGGGAAAGGACACTGAAGCTTTCTTT. V is TRBV2 and J is TRBJ1-1; D perhaps matches TRBD1 (5 bases). Trimming stripped 7 bases from V and 3 bases from J, with 21 bases between. The germline V gene has CDR1 SNHLY and CDR2 FYNNEI. This CDR3 is 16 amino acids long.

This clonotype was found once. The DNA is left out, because the CDR3 cannot be placed on it with certainty; the CDR3 is given as TCRdb lists it. V and J are TRBV7-5 and TRBJ1-6. TRBV7-5 is assigned pseudogene status. The CDR3 adds up to 18 amino acids, both ends counted. The CDR3 sequence is CISVPEASVEGYNSPLHF.